A selection of T cell receptor beta chains follows, all from one sample in a study of CD8 T cells in ankylosing spondylitis. A single record per CDR3 protein comes from TCRdb applying MiXCR to the 5' RACE reads. The sample shows a few hundred thousand distinct CDR3 sequences, 20% to 25% of them seen only once. The sequencing sample was made of blood, either unsorted or a sorted T cell fraction (not recorded which). These receptors were taken from a male donor with ankylosing spondylitis. CDR3s include the opening cysteine and the closing phenylalanine or tryptophan. Fields, in order: clone size, V gene, D gene, J gene, CDR3 protein, CDR3 DNA. A D gene is named only where the DNA matches it firmly. Rows may omit the clone size; those that give it use once, few, many or a size class.

few	TRBV10-1	-	TRBJ2-3	CASSESGVTTQYF	TGCGCCAGCAGTGAGTCGGGCGTTACGACGCAGTATTTT
-	TRBV5-1	-	TRBJ2-5	CASSPNVETQYF	TGCGCCAGCAGCCCCAACGTGGAGACCCAGTACTTC
few	TRBV7-2	TRBD2	TRBJ2-7	CASGMGLASSEQYF	TGTGCCAGCGGAATGGGACTAGCCTCTTCCGAGCAGTACTTC
few	TRBV13	-	TRBJ2-1	CASSSSRGWNEQFF	TGTGCCAGCAGCTCTAGCAGGGGTTGGAATGAGCAGTTCTTC
-	TRBV10-3	TRBD2	TRBJ2-3	CAISPGLARGTQYF	TGTGCCATCAGCCCGGGACTAGCTCGCGGTACGCAGTATTTT
few	TRBV29-1	-	TRBJ1-5	CSVANGLHNQPQHF	TGCAGCGTTGCGAATGGGCTTCACAATCAGCCCCAGCATTTT
-	TRBV3-1	TRBD2	TRBJ2-2	CASSQDGGLAGAGGELFF	TGTGCCAGCAGCCAAGACGGGGGACTAGCGGGAGCGGGCGGGGAGCTGTTTTTT
few	TRBV29-1	-	TRBJ1-1	CSVELVNTEAFF	TGCAGCGTTGAATTGGTGAACACTGAAGCTTTCTTT
-	TRBV7-3	-	TRBJ2-1	CASSLTGGIVEQFF	TGTGCCAGCAGCTTAACAGGCGGGATAGTAGAGCAGTTCTTC
-	TRBV20-1	-	TRBJ2-3	CSARRGFSSTDTQYF	TGCAGTGCTAGAAGAGGTTTCAGTAGCACAGATACGCAGTATTTT
few	TRBV7-2	-	TRBJ1-2	CASSTLRLAAYGYTF	TGTGCCAGCAGCACCCTACGTCTGGCCGCCTATGGCTACACCTTC
-	TRBV14	-	TRBJ2-7	CASSRTWEQYF	TGTGCCAGCAGCCGAACATGGGAGCAGTACTTC
-	TRBV6-1	TRBD2	TRBJ2-1	CATRTSGSMVF	TGTGCCACGAGGACTAGCGGGAGCATGGTCTTC
few	TRBV2	TRBD2	TRBJ2-2	CASSVLAGATGELFF	TGTGCCAGCAGTGTATTAGCGGGAGCTACCGGGGAGCTGTTTTTT
-	TRBV30	TRBD1	TRBJ2-7	CAWSTGTGVSYEQYF	TGTGCCTGGAGTACAGGGACAGGGGTCTCCTACGAGCAGTACTTC
few	TRBV7-2	TRBD2	TRBJ2-3	CASSSSSSGSNTQYF	TGTGCCAGCAGCTCGTCTTCTAGCGGGAGTAATACGCAGTATTTT
many	TRBV12-3/TRBV12-4	-	TRBJ2-1	CASSQRGNEQFF	TGTGCCAGCAGTCAGAGGGGTAATGAGCAGTTCTTC
few	TRBV7-2	TRBD2	TRBJ2-1	CASSLDWTSGYNEQFF	TGTGCCAGCAGCTTAGACTGGACTAGCGGCTACAATGAGCAGTTCTTC
-	TRBV19	-	TRBJ2-1	CASSWEGGINNEQFF	TGTGCCAGTAGTTGGGAGGGGGGTATCAACAATGAGCAGTTCTTC
-	TRBV5-1	-	TRBJ1-2	CASSPRTETNGYTF	TGCGCCAGCAGCCCCAGGACAGAAACCAATGGCTACACCTTC